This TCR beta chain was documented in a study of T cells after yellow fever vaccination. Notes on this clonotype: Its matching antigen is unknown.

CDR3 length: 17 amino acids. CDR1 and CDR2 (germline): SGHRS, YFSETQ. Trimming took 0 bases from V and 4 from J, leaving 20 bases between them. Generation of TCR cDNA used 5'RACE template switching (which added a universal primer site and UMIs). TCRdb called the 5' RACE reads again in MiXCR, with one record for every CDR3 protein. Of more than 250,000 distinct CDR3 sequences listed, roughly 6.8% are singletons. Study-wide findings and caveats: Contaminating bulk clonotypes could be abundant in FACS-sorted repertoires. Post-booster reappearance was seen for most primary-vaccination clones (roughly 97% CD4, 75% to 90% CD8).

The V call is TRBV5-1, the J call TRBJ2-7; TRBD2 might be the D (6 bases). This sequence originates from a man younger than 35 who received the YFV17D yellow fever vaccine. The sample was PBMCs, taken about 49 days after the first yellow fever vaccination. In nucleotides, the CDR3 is TGCGCCAGCAGCTTGGTGGAGGGAAGAGTTGGTGGTTACGAGCAGTACTTC. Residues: CASSLVEGRVGGYEQYF. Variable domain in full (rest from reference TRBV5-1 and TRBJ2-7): KAGVTQTPRYLIKTRGQQVTLSCSPISGHRSVSWYQQTPGQGLQFLFEYFSETQRNKGNFPGRFSGRQFSNSRSEMNVSTLELGDSALYLCASSLVEGRVGGYEQYFGPGTRLTVT.